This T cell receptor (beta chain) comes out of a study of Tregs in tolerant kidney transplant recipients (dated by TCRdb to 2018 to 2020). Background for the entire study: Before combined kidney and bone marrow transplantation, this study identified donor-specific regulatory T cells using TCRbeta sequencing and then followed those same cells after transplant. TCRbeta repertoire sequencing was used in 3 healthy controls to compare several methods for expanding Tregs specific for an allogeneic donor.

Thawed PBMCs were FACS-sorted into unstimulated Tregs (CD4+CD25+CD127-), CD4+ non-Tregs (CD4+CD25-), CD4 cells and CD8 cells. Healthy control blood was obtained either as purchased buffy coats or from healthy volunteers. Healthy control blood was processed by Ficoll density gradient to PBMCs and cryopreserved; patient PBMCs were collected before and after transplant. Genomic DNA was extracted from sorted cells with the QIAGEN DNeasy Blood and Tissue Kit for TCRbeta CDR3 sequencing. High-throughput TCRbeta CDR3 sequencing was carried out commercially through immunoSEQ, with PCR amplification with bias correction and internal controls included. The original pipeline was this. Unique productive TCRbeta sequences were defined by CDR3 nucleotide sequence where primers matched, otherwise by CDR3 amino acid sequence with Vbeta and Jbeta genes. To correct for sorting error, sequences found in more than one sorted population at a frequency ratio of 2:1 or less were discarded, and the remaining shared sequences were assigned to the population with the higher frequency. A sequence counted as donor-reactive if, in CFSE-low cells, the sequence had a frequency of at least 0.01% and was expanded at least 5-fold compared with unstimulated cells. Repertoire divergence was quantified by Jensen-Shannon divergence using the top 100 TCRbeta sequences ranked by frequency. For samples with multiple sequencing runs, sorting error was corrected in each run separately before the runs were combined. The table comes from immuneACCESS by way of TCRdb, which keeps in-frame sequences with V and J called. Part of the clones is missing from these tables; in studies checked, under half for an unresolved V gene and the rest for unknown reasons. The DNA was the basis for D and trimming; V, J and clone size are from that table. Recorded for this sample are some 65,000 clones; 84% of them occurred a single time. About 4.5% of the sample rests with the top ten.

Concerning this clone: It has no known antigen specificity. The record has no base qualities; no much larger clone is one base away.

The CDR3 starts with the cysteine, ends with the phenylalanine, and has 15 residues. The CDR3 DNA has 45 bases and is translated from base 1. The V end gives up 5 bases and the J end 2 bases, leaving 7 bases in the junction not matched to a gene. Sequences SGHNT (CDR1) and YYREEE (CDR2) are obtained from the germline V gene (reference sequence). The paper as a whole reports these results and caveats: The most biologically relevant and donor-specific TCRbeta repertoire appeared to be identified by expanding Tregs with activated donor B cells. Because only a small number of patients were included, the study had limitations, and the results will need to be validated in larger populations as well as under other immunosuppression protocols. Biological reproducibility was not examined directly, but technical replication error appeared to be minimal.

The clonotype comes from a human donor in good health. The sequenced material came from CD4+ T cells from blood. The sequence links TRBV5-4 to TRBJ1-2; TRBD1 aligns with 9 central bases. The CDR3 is CASSSGQGRNYGYTF. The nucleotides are TGTGCCAGCAGTTCGGGACAGGGAAGGAACTATGGCTACACCTTC.